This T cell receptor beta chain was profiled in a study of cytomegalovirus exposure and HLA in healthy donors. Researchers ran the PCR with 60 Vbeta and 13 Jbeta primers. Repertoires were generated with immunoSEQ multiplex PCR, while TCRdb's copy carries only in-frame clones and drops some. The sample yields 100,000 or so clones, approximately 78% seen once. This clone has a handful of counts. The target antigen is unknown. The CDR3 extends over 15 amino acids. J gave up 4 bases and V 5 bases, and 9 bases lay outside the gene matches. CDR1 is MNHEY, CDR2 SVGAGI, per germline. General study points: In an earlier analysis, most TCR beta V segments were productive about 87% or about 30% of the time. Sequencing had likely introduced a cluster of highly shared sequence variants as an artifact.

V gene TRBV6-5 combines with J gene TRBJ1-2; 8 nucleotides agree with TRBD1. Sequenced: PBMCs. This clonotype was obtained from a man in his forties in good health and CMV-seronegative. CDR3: CASSSRQGRIYGYTF. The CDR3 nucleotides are TGTGCCAGCAGTAGCAGACAGGGGAGGATCTATGGCTACACCTTC.